This T cell receptor (beta chain) was retrieved from a study of blood T cell repertoires in COVID-19. The protocol was immunoSEQ multiplex PCR, while the TCRdb copy is restricted to in-frame clones and leaves out a portion. The sample consists of 53,000 or so clones, about 77% of them appearing once. This CDR3 is 13 amino acids long. The germline V and J ends were trimmed by 1 base and 9 bases, with 12 bases remaining between them. Germline values: CDR1 MGHRA, CDR2 YSYEKL. This TCR came from a man aged 70 or older with active or convalescent COVID-19. V gene TRBV4-1 combines with J gene TRBJ1-2; D is uncertain. The specimen sequenced was peripheral blood. CDR3 in DNA: TGCGCCAGCAGCCAAGCTCCCCCTAATCGCTACACCTTC. Translated, it gives CASSQAPPNRYTF.